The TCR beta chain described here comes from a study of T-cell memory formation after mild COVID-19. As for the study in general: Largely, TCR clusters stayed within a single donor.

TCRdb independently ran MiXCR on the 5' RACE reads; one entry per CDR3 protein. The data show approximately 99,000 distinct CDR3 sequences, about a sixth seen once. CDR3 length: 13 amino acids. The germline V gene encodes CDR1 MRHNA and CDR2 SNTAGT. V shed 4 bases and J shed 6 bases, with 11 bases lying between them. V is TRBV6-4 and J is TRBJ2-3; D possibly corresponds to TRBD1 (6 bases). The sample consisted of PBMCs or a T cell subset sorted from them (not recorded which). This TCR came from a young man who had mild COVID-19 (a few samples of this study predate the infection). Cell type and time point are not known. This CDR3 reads CASSVQGGDTQYF. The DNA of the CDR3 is TGTGCCAGCAGTGTACAGGGTGGGGATACGCAGTATTTT.